This T cell receptor (beta chain) comes out of a study of CD8+ T cells in alopecia areata. Sequencing relied on a cDNA template that was reverse transcribed from extracted RNA. TCRdb keeps only in-frame clones here, not all; method: immunoSEQ multiplex PCR. The table records some 200,000 clones, 56% of them present only once. As regards this clone: The antigen is unknown.

Findings of the study overall: Normal-skin resident alphabeta T cells also appear among scalp sample sequences. Affected lesional scalp, above all in alopecia totalis/universalis, was more clonal than normal scalp. In patients, TCRs were shared less clearly than in mice, and HLA may possibly be involved.

PBMCs served as the source from which CD4+ and CD8+ T cells were sorted. J gave up 6 bases and V 5 bases, and 0 bases lay outside the gene matches. The CDR3 runs 11 residues. Per germline, CDR1 SEHNR and CDR2 FQNEAQ (reference sequence). This chain uses TRBV7-9 with TRBJ1-1; 7 nucleotides agree with TRBD1. The receptor comes from a human donor in good health. The specimen sequenced was CD8+ T cells sorted from blood. DNA for the CDR3: TGTGCCAGCAGCCAGGGGGCTGAAGCTTTCTTT. Translated: CASSQGAEAFF.